These 28 T cell receptor beta chains were sequenced from one sample in a study of blood T cell repertoires in COVID-19. Sequencing used immunoSEQ multiplex PCR; TCRdb keeps in-frame clones, though not all of them. Among over 250,000 clones listed, 85% to 90% were seen once. The specimen sequenced was peripheral blood. These receptors were taken from a woman aged 40-49 years who had recovered from COVID-19.

The chain employs TRBV5-1 and TRBJ2-6; D is unresolved. The CDR3 length is 16 residues. The V end lost 4 bases, the J end lost 0 bases, and 11 bases lay between the germline ends. Germline-derived CDR1 and CDR2 are SGHRS and YFSETQ. The CDR3 bases are TGCGCCAGCAGCGGCGCAGGTCGCTCTGGGGCCAACGTCCTGACTTTC. Translation: CASSGAGRSGANVLTF.

The chain links TRBV6-2 or TRBV6-3 to TRBJ2-7; tentative D call: TRBD2 (6 bases). The germline V and J ends were trimmed by 2 bases and 6 bases, with 14 bases remaining between them. This CDR3 is built from 14 residues. In germline, CDR1 is MNHEY, CDR2 SVGEGT. DNA of the CDR3: TGTGCCAGCAGTTACGCGGGGCTACCCTCCGAGCAGTACTTC. It codes for CASSYAGLPSEQYF.

The genes are TRBV29-1 and TRBJ1-2, with a tentative D call TRBD1 (6 bases). The CDR3 spans 14 residues. Deletions cut 2 bases from V and 6 bases from J, with 16 bases between. CDR1 and CDR2 from the germline V gene are SQVTM and ANQGSEA. CDR3 in DNA: TGCAGCGTTGAATCCCTCAGGGGTTGGGATGGCTACACCTTC. It codes for CSVESLRGWDGYTF.

This chain joins TRBV9 and TRBJ2-1; D might be TRBD2 (6 bases). The V end was cut by 4 bases, the J end by 6 bases, with 8 bases between. Germline lookup yields CDR1 SGDLS and CDR2 YYNGEE. CDR3 size: 12 residues. CDR3 in DNA: TGTGCCAGCAGCCCCGGGGGCAATGAGCAGTTCTTC. Translation: CASSPGGNEQFF.

The chain is built from TRBV3-1 (or the pseudogene TRBV3-2) and TRBJ2-7, with D unclear. This CDR3 spans 14 amino acids. Germline V gene sequence: CDR1 LGHDT, CDR2 YNNKEL (reference sequence). V lost 0 bases and J 3 bases, leaving 9 bases between the germline ends. DNA of the CDR3: TGTGCCAGCAGCCAAGATTCCAGGAACTACGAGCAGTACTTC. Translated: CASSQDSRNYEQYF.

The rearrangement uses TRBV19 and TRBJ1-1, with a weak D call TRBD1 (6 bases). Trimming removed 7 bases at V and 1 base at J, with 22 bases between. The germline CDR1 and CDR2 sequences are LNHDA and SQIVND (reference sequence). The CDR3 covers 17 residues. The CDR3 bases are TGTGCCAGTACCCCGAGGGTTGGGGGCCTAGGGAACACTGAAGCTTTCTTT. As protein: CASTPRVGGLGNTEAFF.

V gene TRBV5-8 combines with J gene TRBJ1-5; weak D call: TRBD1 (5 bases). The CDR3 extends over 15 amino acids. Trimming removed 0 bases from V and 3 bases from J, with 10 bases in between. CDR1 SGHTS and CDR2 YDEGEE come from the germline V gene. The CDR3, as DNA: TGTGCCAGCAGCTTGGGCGGGGCGCCCAATCAGCCCCAGCATTTT. Its translation is CASSLGGAPNQPQHF.

The rearrangement uses TRBV5-6 and TRBJ2-5, with D possibly matching TRBD1 (5 bases). Germline CDR1 reads SGHDT; CDR2 reads YYEEEE. The V end was cut by 0 bases, the J end by 4 bases, with 7 bases between. The CDR3 extends over 13 amino acids. In nucleotides, the CDR3 is TGTGCCAGCAGCTTGGGGACATTAGAGACCCAGTACTTC. It yields the protein CASSLGTLETQYF.

This chain connects TRBV19 to TRBJ2-5; 8 nucleotides agree with TRBD2. V dropped 6 bases and J dropped 5; count of bases not matched to a gene: 8. The germline gives CDR1 LNHDA, CDR2 SQIVND (reference sequence). The CDR3 sequence is 14 residues long. The CDR3 here is CASRGTGRGETQYF. Here the CDR3 DNA reads TGTGCCAGTAGGGGCACCGGGAGGGGGGAGACCCAGTACTTC.

The CDR3 nucleotides read TGTGCCACCAGCAGGGACCGGGGTAGCCCTGAGCAGTTCTTC. Residues: CATSRDRGSPEQFF. The rearrangement links TRBV15 to TRBJ2-1, with D possibly matching TRBD2 (5 bases). The length of the CDR3 is 14 residues. CDR1 and CDR2 from the germline V gene are LNHNV and YYDKDF (reference sequence). Trimming cost V 3 bases and J 9 bases, with 15 bases left between them.

The V gene is TRBV19, the J gene TRBJ2-4; D is perhaps TRBD2 (6 bases). The germline gives CDR1 LNHDA, CDR2 SQIVND (reference sequence). V gave up 3 bases and J gave up 3 bases, with 9 bases separating them. CDR3 length equals 14 residues. For the CDR3, the DNA is TGTGCCAGTAGTATGCCGGGAGTCAAAAACATTCAGTACTTC. This translates into CASSMPGVKNIQYF.

This clone has only a few counts. This chain links TRBV6-2 or TRBV6-3 with TRBJ2-2; D is uncertain. This CDR3 region has 16 residues. Germline CDR1 and CDR2: MNHEY and SVGEGT. V was shortened by 5 bases and J by 5 bases, with 18 bases between the two germline ends. This chain's CDR3 is CASSPPAVLGTGELFF. The CDR3 DNA is TGTGCCAGCAGTCCCCCTGCGGTCCTCGGGACCGGGGAGCTGTTTTTT.

V usage is TRBV10-1 and J usage is TRBJ2-3; 7 bases fit TRBD2. V shed 6 bases, J shed 8 bases, and the junction held 11 bases outside the gene matches. CDR1 and CDR2 from the germline V gene are WNHNN and SYGVQD (reference sequence). The CDR3 covers 14 residues. The DNA for the CDR3 is TGCGCCAGCAGCGCTCTGGCGGGAGTGGGTACGCAGTATTTT. It yields the protein CASSALAGVGTQYF.

The chain links TRBV19 to TRBJ2-7, with D possibly matching TRBD1 (6 bases). CDR1 is LNHDA and CDR2 is SQIVND in the germline V gene (reference sequence). The CDR3 extends over 14 amino acids. Trimming took off 6 bases at V and 5 bases at J, with 17 bases between the two ends. The chain's CDR3 is CASSPPHREHEQYF. CDR3 DNA: TGTGCCAGTAGCCCACCTCACAGGGAACACGAGCAGTACTTC.

In this sample, this clone turned up once. V usage is TRBV15 and J usage is TRBJ1-6; 9 positions match TRBD1. This CDR3 contains 14 residues. V shed 8 bases, J shed 8 bases, and the junction held 7 bases outside the gene matches. Germline values: CDR1 LNHNV, CDR2 YYDKDF (reference sequence). The CDR3 DNA is TGTGCCACCCAGCGACAGGGGGGTTATTCACCCCTCCACTTT. Translated, it gives CATQRQGGYSPLHF.

V and J are TRBV7-9 and TRBJ2-2; D gene unclear. Looked up from germline, CDR1 is SEHNR and CDR2 is FQNEAQ (reference sequence). V was trimmed by 5 bases and J by 8 bases, leaving 9 bases between them. The CDR3 has 12 amino acids. DNA of the CDR3: TGTGCCAGCAGCCAGGATGAGGGGGAGCTGTTTTTT. It translates to CASSQDEGELFF.

This chain links TRBV2 with TRBJ1-4; 7 nucleotides agree with TRBD1. The ends lost 1 base at V and 3 bases at J; junction bases unmatched: 8. This CDR3 region has 17 residues. Looked up from germline, CDR1 is SNHLY and CDR2 is FYNNEI. The CDR3 region has the DNA TGTGCCAGCAGTGAAGAGAGAGGGGGCACGGCTAATGAAAAACTGTTTTTT. Protein sequence: CASSEERGGTANEKLFF.

The rearrangement uses TRBV9 and TRBJ2-5; 11 positions match TRBD2. This CDR3 region has 16 residues. V shed 0 bases, J shed 5 bases, and the junction held 6 bases outside the gene matches. Per the germline V gene, CDR1 is SGDLS and CDR2 is YYNGEE. The chain's CDR3 is CASSVGSSGRYETQYF. CDR3 DNA sequence: TGTGCCAGCAGCGTAGGTTCTAGCGGGAGGTATGAGACCCAGTACTTC.

V gene TRBV25-1 combines with J gene TRBJ2-2; the D gene is possibly TRBD1 (8 bases). V lost 3 bases, J lost 6 bases, and 17 bases lay in between. The CDR3 contains 16 residues. Germline CDR1 is MGHDK and CDR2 is SYGVNS. The CDR3 coding sequence is TGTGCCAGCAGTGACCACGACAGGGGAGGGCCCGGGGAGCTGTTTTTT. It yields the protein CASSDHDRGGPGELFF.

This clone was seen only once. The chain couples TRBV10-3 to TRBJ2-5; 14 bases match TRBD2. Germline V gene lookup returns CDR1 ENHRY and CDR2 SYGVKD. This CDR3 is built from 16 residues. J was trimmed by 5 bases and V by 3 bases; bases with no gene match: 5. CDR3 nucleotide sequence: TGTGCCATCAGTGACCCGGGACTAGCGGGAGTTGAGACCCAGTACTTC. Its translation is CAISDPGLAGVETQYF.

CDR3 sequence reads: CASSVTGGYYEQYF. The CDR3, as DNA: TGTGCCAGCAGCGTGACAGGGGGATACTACGAGCAGTACTTC. V is TRBV7-9 and J is TRBJ2-7; TRBD1 matches at 9 bases. V shed 5 bases, J shed 3 bases, and the junction held 5 bases outside the gene matches. CDR3 length: 14 amino acids. In germline, CDR1 is SEHNR, CDR2 FQNEAQ (reference sequence).

The chain is built from TRBV5-1 and TRBJ1-5; D ambiguous. The V end lost 0 bases, the J end lost 0 bases, and 10 bases lay between the germline ends. Germline CDR1 and CDR2: SGHRS and YFSETQ. There are 16 residues in the CDR3. CDR3 DNA: TGCGCCAGCAGCTTGGGCGCCGGTGATAGCAATCAGCCCCAGCATTTT. It translates to CASSLGAGDSNQPQHF.

Points on this clone: This sample also contains other DNA sequences that code for the same CDR3. The rearrangement links TRBV15 to TRBJ1-1; possibly TRBD1 for D (6 bases). The V gene's germline CDR1 is LNHNV and CDR2 YYDKDF (reference sequence). With 4 bases removed from V and 5 bases from J, the gap between germline ends came to 11 bases. This CDR3 is 13 amino acids long. This chain's CDR3 is CATSTRGGTEAFF. The DNA of the CDR3 is TGTGCCACCAGCACCAGGGGTGGGACTGAAGCTTTCTTT.

This clone was counted between two and nine times. The V and J genes are TRBV10-3 and TRBJ1-5; 10 nucleotides line up with TRBD1. CDR1 is ENHRY, CDR2 SYGVKD, per germline. CDR3 length equals 14 residues. Trimming took 7 bases from V and 5 from J; bases not matched to a gene: 5. In nucleotides, the CDR3 is TGTGCCATCAAGGGGACAGGGGTGGATCAGCCCCAGCATTTT. Translating gives CAIKGTGVDQPQHF.

The J gene is TRBJ2-5, the V gene TRBV15; 14 positions match TRBD2. CDR3 length: 17 residues. Losses at the gene ends were 1 base for V and 5 bases for J; bases not matched to a gene: 6. Looked up from germline, CDR1 is LNHNV and CDR2 is YYDKDF (reference sequence). CDR3 region: CATSRAGLAGGGETQYF. The CDR3 region has the DNA TGTGCCACCAGCAGAGCCGGACTAGCGGGGGGAGGGGAGACCCAGTACTTC. Drawing the rest from reference TRBV15 and TRBJ2-5, the complete variable domain is DAMVIQNPRYQVTQFGKPVTLSCSQTLNHNVMYWYQQKSSQAPKLLFHYYDKDFNNEADTPDNFQSRRPNTSFCFLDIRSPGLGDTAMYLCATSRAGLAGGGETQYFGPGTRLLVL.

This clone appeared a few times. V is TRBV2 and J is TRBJ2-1; 11 bases agree with TRBD1. The V segment lost 6 bases and the J segment 1 base; nucleotides outside the gene matches: 8. The CDR3 contains 17 residues. Germline CDR1 and CDR2: SNHLY and FYNNEI. Here the CDR3 reads CASRAGTGGPSYNEQFF. CDR3 sequence (DNA): TGTGCCAGCAGGGCCGGGACAGGGGGTCCATCCTACAATGAGCAGTTCTTC.

The chain couples TRBV24-1 to TRBJ1-5, with 7 bases that match TRBD1. CDR1 and CDR2 from the germline V gene are KGHDR and SFDVKD. V gave up 6 bases and J gave up 7 bases; unmatched junction bases: 2. The CDR3 length is 12 residues. CDR3 bases: TGTGCCACCAGTCAGGGGGGCCAGCCCCAGCATTTT. Translated, it gives CATSQGGQPQHF.

A few counts support this clone. The J gene is TRBJ2-3, the V gene TRBV25-1, with D possibly TRBD2 on 5 matching bases. Germline lookup yields CDR1 MGHDK and CDR2 SYGVNS. V lost 3 bases and J lost 1, with 5 bases in between. The CDR3 spans 13 residues. The CDR3 protein is CASSDGGTDTQYF. The CDR3 coding sequence is TGTGCCAGCAGTGACGGGGGCACAGATACGCAGTATTTT.